This TCR beta chain came from a study of cytomegalovirus exposure and HLA in healthy donors (dated by TCRdb to 2017 to 2019). Notes on the research overall: In an earlier analysis of roughly 590 of the donors, 250 to 300 Gb of sequence data and just under 120 million unique TCR beta sequences from 150 million to 200 million T cells were reported. The number of typed donors differed by locus: roughly 620-640 for A, B, C, DRB1 and DQB1; approximately 530 for DQA1; around 610 for DPA1; and 400 to 480 for DPB1. Along with the approximately 650-subject first cohort, a separate validation cohort of over a hundred different subjects was used. Using immunosequencing, the study profiled T cell repertoires from 666 subjects and related those repertoires to cytomegalovirus serostatus. To predict cytomegalovirus infection status, the study brought together high-throughput TCR immunosequencing, statistical association of individual TCRs with disease status, and machine learning. HLA typing covered class I and class II loci at four-digit resolution. In a later genetic analysis, genome-wide SNP genotypes for about 55% of the 666 donors were used, and that subset was treated as a discovery cohort. To study patterns of TCR occurrence, a later analysis re-analyzed previously published TCR beta repertoires from 650 to 750 donors and added high-resolution HLA genotyping. An early release covering about 600 HLA-typed donors comprised roughly 300 gigabases of sequencing data and roughly 86 million unique TCR sequences. Across about 370 genotyped donors of the cohort, an average of roughly 230,000 unique TCR beta nucleotide sequences per donor were sequenced, and approximately 19% of those sequences were non-productive. The aim of the study was to test whether cataloging public T cell receptors could identify signatures of past pathogen exposure. In an earlier analysis of a few hundred of the donors, high-throughput TCR beta sequencing was used to judge whether each TCR beta V gene segment behaved as functional or pseudogenic. Every discovery cohort repertoire had been produced on one sequencing platform. Among the roughly 400 genotyped donors, approximately 82% belonged to the genetic ancestry cluster associated with self-reported Caucasian donors. Several DR-DQ haplotypes were handled as single units for association and clustering because linkage in the cohort was strong. Rather than using new phenotypic data, the later analysis identified candidate immune exposures from TCR beta sequences and from how often those sequences occurred across donors. Donor age, sex, ethnicity and CMV serostatus were compiled alongside the repertoire data. The research as a whole found: The sequencing pipeline was judged likely to have produced a cluster of highly shared sequence variants as a technical artifact. Assigning TCR associations to individual alleles was difficult when HLA alleles, especially DR and DQ, strongly co-occurred. Because some donors lacked HLA typing at each locus, the association tests relied only on the typed subset. A later analysis found that HLA-associated TCR beta chains were more clonally expanded and had lower generation probabilities than equally common non-associated chains. In vitro tests confirmed that a few of the cytomegalovirus-associated TCR beta chains recognize cytomegalovirus antigens. Most TCR sequences were observed very rarely across donors, whereas some public TCRs were present in many individuals. In a later genetic analysis, fewer N-insertions in productive TCRs were reported among donors in an Asian-associated ancestry cluster than the roughly 700-donor mean. Most CMV-associated TCR beta chains appeared to be HLA-restricted in a later analysis, and the HLA associations seemed to be driven largely by CMV exposure. According to a later analysis, TCR association rates differed among HLA loci, with DRB1 alleles showing the most associated TCRs and HLA-C alleles showing the fewest. Because counts were too low, some 16 rarely observed V segments, including chromosome 9 orphons, were excluded from the earlier analysis of some 590 of the donors. CMV serostatus was the only immune exposure information available for the cohort. Sequencing depth was assumed to be roughly uniform across donors in the presence/absence analyses, though that assumption may not hold. In a later analysis, several top co-occurrence clusters were reported to appear linked to parvovirus B19, influenza, CMV and Epstein-Barr virus. A later analysis associated about 17,000 TCR beta sequences with specific HLA alleles at a false discovery rate of 0.05. In an earlier analysis of a few hundred of the donors, most TCR beta V segments were observed in productive rearrangements about 90% or about 30% of the time, broadly matching IMGT annotations. Cytomegalovirus status was reported to be diagnosed by the classifier with high specificity and sensitivity in both the original and validation cohorts. A further reported finding was that TCR beta sequences accurately predicted the HLA-A and HLA-B alleles for most subjects in the first cohort. This cohort had only TCR beta chains sequenced, and the lack of alpha or paired-chain data limited which features could be detected. Some IMGT-functional V segments, including TRBV6-2 and TRBV6-3, could not be distinguished by the 87-base-pair reads and were therefore excluded. The study listed 150 to 200 TCR beta chains as associated with cytomegalovirus. It was suggested by the authors that the approach could potentially be generalized to other disease states and immunological phenotypes. In a later genetic analysis, a missense DCLRE1C variant was associated with V-gene and J-gene trimming of TCR beta chains, and the association was replicated in an independent cohort. Correlated functional status among segregating V segments might be attributable to linkage disequilibrium, but an unknown experimental factor could not be ruled out.

Libraries were built with the immunoSEQ multiplex PCR assay. The multiplex PCR relied on a mix of 60 forward primers for TCR Vbeta segments and 13 reverse primers for TCR Jbeta segments. The CDR3 region of rearranged TCR beta genes was amplified from genomic DNA with a multiplex PCR assay. On the Illumina HiSeq System, the amplified TCR beta libraries were sequenced as 87-base-pair reads. The authors' analysis ran thus. Across the 666 repertoires, a later analysis counted some 80 million unique TCR beta chains, some 11 million of which were shared by at least two donors. A nearest-neighbor algorithm error-corrected the raw reads and collapsed the reads into unique sequences, merging closely related sequences to remove PCR and sequencing errors. CDR3 sequences were aligned to IMGT reference sequences to assign V, D and J gene segments. For a sequence to be retained, a match of at least six nucleotides to both a V gene segment and a J gene segment was required. Rearrangements were classified as productive when the CDR3 lacked stop codons and remained in frame with V and J, and all other rearrangements were classified as non-productive. Following IMGT convention, CDR3 was defined as the stretch from the second conserved V-encoded cysteine to the conserved J-encoded phenylalanine. Sequences without an unambiguous match to a single V gene segment were excluded from the earlier analysis of 587 of the donors. In an earlier analysis of almost 600 of the donors, a V segment was called functional when productive rearrangements were above 56.7%, and segregating when the standard deviation between donors exceeded 5%. A statistical classification framework was developed to diagnose cytomegalovirus status using the catalog of TCR beta chain sequences. In a later analysis, TCR nucleotide sequences were compared against IMGT/GENE-DB human TR gene sequences so that V and J genes could be assigned. Using the TCRdist pipeline, a later analysis assigned CDR3 sequences along with most-parsimonious VDJ recombination scenarios. In a later analysis, every TCR beta chain was defined by the combination of its CDR3 amino acid sequence and its V-gene family, and reads without a unique V-gene family were dropped. To address suspected cross-contamination and a sequencing artifact, a later analysis removed over 500 highly shared, low-generation-probability nucleotide sequences. In a later analysis, a clonal expansion index was calculated for each public chain from normalized within-repertoire ranks of inferred template counts. In a later analysis, generation probabilities were computed with a VDJ recombination model fitted to out-of-frame rearrangements, and the resulting probabilities were checked against IGoR. A later analysis scored TCR-TCR, TCR-HLA and TCR-CMV co-occurrence with hypergeometric tests, applying a repertoire-size bias correction to TCR pairs. False discovery rates were estimated in a later analysis by permuting HLA or CMV assignments 20 times. In a later analysis, co-occurring TCRs were grouped with DBSCAN, and TCRdist sequence similarity was added when clustering was performed within HLA-allele-positive subsets. For co-occurrence clustering, repertoires with fewer than 30,000 or more than 120,000 public chains were excluded, along with about five repertoires with anomalous nucleotide sharing. TCRdb retrieved this table from immuneACCESS and kept in-frame rearrangements only. Not all clones are present; in checked studies, unresolved V genes account for under half, and no reason is known for the remainder. The D gene and trimming were derived from the DNA, and the V and J assignments and clone size from that table. This sample holds roughly 150,000 clones; roughly a tenth were observed only once. Jointly, the top ten make up less than 2% of the sample.

The cohort consisted of 666 healthy bone marrow donors. Cohort members were all nominally healthy when sampled, although unrecorded immune exposures were likely present. The donor was CMV seronegative and belonged to the group of over 300 seronegative cohort members. Each donor provided a peripheral blood sample, and peripheral blood mononuclear cells were used for TCR beta sequencing. The Qiagen DNeasy Blood Extraction Kit was used to extract genomic DNA from the blood cell samples. This clone showed up just a few times. The clone's antigen remains unknown. One base away there is no much larger clone; base qualities are not given. The CDR3 runs 13 residues from the cysteine to the phenylalanine. Only the CDR3 DNA is retained, 39 bases long and in frame from the first base. Sequences MDHEN (CDR1) and SYDVKM (CDR2) are obtained from the germline V gene. V is trimmed back by 4 bases and J by 2 bases, and the junction contains 1 base that no gene match accounts for.

The rearranged chain carries TRBV28 and TRBJ1-2; 7 bases in the middle match TRBD1. This TCR was sampled from a male donor in good health and CMV-seronegative. Material: PBMCs. The DNA is as follows: TGTGCCAGCAGTTGGGGACAGAACTATGGCTACACCTTC. Its product reads: CASSWGQNYGYTF.